The next 11 T cell receptor beta chains were all read from a single sample in a study of graft-versus-host responses after intestinal transplantation. For these receptors, no antigen is known. Some clones are missing from TCRdb's copy, which holds only in-frame ones; the method was immunoSEQ multiplex PCR. This table has some 120,000 clones, 90% appearing once. The input for sequencing was unstimulated CD4+ T cells sorted from spleen or lymph node cells, taken before intestinal transplant. Source of these receptors: a human donor who received an intestinal transplant.

The rearrangement links TRBV20-1 to TRBJ2-1; possible D gene TRBD2, 6 bases. The length of the CDR3 is 11 residues. In germline, CDR1 is DFQATT, CDR2 SNEGSKA (reference sequence). V was pared by 8 bases and J by 8 bases, with 13 bases between. CDR3 DNA: TGCAGTCGGGACTTCCGCGATGAGCAGTTCTTC. Its translation is CSRDFRDEQFF.

This clone was seen only once. This chain connects TRBV4-1 to TRBJ2-4; tentative D call: TRBD2 (6 bases). The CDR3 extends over 16 amino acids. CDR1 is MGHRA, CDR2 YSYEKL, per germline. Trimming removed 6 bases at V and 1 base at J, with 16 bases between. The CDR3, as DNA: TGCGCCAGCAGTTCAACCGGGGCGGGGGCCAAAAACATTCAGTACTTC. Translated: CASSSTGAGAKNIQYF.

The chain uses TRBV19 and TRBJ1-2; tentatively, D is TRBD1 (5 bases). Trimming took off 6 bases at V and 2 bases at J, with 13 bases between the two ends. This CDR3 is 14 amino acids long. Germline values: CDR1 LNHDA, CDR2 SQIVND (reference sequence). The CDR3 bases are TGTGCCAGTAGAACAGGCGAAATCAACTATGGCTACACCTTC. It is translated as CASRTGEINYGYTF.

The rearrangement joins TRBV5-1 to TRBJ2-1, with TRBD2 matching 7 bases. The germline V gene has CDR1 SGHRS and CDR2 YFSETQ. Trimming at V came to 2 bases and at J to 1 base, leaving 9 bases not matched to a gene. The CDR3 runs 17 residues. CDR3 protein: CASSFLPGLNSYNEQFF. Here the CDR3 DNA reads TGCGCCAGCAGCTTCCTACCGGGACTAAATTCCTACAATGAGCAGTTCTTC.

This chain links TRBV27 with TRBJ1-1; 8 bases are a match to TRBD1. CDR1 and CDR2 (germline): MNHEY, SMNVEV (reference sequence). Trimming cost V 6 bases and J 5 bases; bases outside gene matches: 5. The CDR3 sequence is 13 residues long. This chain's CDR3 is CASRGQGATEAFF. The CDR3 DNA reads TGTGCCAGCAGGGGGCAGGGGGCGACTGAAGCTTTCTTT.

The chain employs TRBV6-6 and TRBJ1-1; D is ambiguous. The germline V gene has CDR1 MNHNY and CDR2 SVGAGI (reference sequence). V shed 10 bases and J shed 1 base, with 7 bases lying between them. This CDR3 is 11 amino acids long. CDR3 nucleotide sequence: TGTGCCACTGAGGGGAACACTGAAGCTTTCTTT. Encoded protein: CATEGNTEAFF.

In nucleotides, the CDR3 is TGTGCCAGCAGTCCCACGCACAGCTCCTACGAGCAGTACTTC. Its protein is CASSPTHSSYEQYF. The chain has TRBV19 and TRBJ2-7; D is unresolved. The CDR3 covers 14 residues. Deletions cut 9 bases from V and 0 bases from J, with 15 bases between. CDR1 LNHDA and CDR2 SQIVND come from the germline V gene (reference sequence).

V usage is TRBV10-1 and J usage is TRBJ2-3, with D perhaps TRBD2 (6 bases). CDR1 and CDR2 from the germline V gene are WNHNN and SYGVQD (reference sequence). Trimming left V 2 bases short and J 4 bases short, with 10 bases between. The CDR3 contains 14 residues. The CDR3 here is CASSERGTADTQYF. The CDR3 nucleotides are TGCGCCAGCAGTGAGCGGGGGACGGCAGATACGCAGTATTTT.

The chain recombines TRBV28 with TRBJ1-5; 10 positions agree with TRBD1. The germline V gene has CDR1 MDHEN and CDR2 SYDVKM. The CDR3 covers 16 residues. V was clipped by 4 bases and J by 2 bases; unmatched bases: 5. The CDR3 region has the DNA TGTGCCAGCAGTTATAGACAGGGGGCTGGCAATCAGCCCCAGCATTTT. Protein: CASSYRQGAGNQPQHF.

Here the CDR3 reads CASSLELNPGLEDTQYF. In DNA form, the CDR3 reads TGTGCCAGCAGTTTGGAACTCAATCCGGGTCTGGAAGATACGCAGTATTTT. The chain joins TRBV28 to TRBJ2-3; D call uncertain. The germline V and J ends were trimmed by 3 bases and 5 bases, with 21 bases remaining between them. Germline CDR1 is MDHEN and CDR2 is SYDVKM. The CDR3 is made up of 17 amino acids.

Points on this clone: Its ends do not fully match the called genes, so a read error is possible. The V gene is TRBV2, the J gene TRBJ1-1; 7 bases agree with TRBD1. The CDR3 has 14 residues. Germline assignment: CDR1 SNHLY and CDR2 FYNNEI. CDR3 DNA: TGTGCCAGCACTGAACAGGGGTTAGGGACTGAAGCTTTCTTT. It is translated as CASTEQGLGTEAFF.